This TCR beta chain was captured by sequencing in a study of early T cells in non-severe SARS-CoV-2 infection (dated by TCRdb to about 2021). With regard to the full study: Because TCR sequencing was done on bulk RNA from unsorted whole blood, the alpha and beta chains could not be paired. Broad study findings and their caveats: VDJdb matching was skewed toward anti-spike CD8 responses, so virus-specific expansions were likely underestimated and private and CD4 specificities were missed.

The receptor library was made with 5' RACE. The listed sequencing device is NextSeq 500. In the TCR library protocol, unique molecular identifiers were attached to individual cDNA molecules to correct for PCR bias and sequencing error. TCR alpha and beta chains were both sequenced, and the abundances of alpha and beta sequences in each sample were closely correlated with each other. Processing in the source paper ran as follows. Decombinator V4 was used to annotate TCR sequences for V gene, J gene and CDR3. Expanded TCRs were defined as changing significantly between any two time points under a Poisson model with p below 0.0001. Abundances of TCRs were expressed as counts per million after normalisation to the total number of TCRs sequenced in each sample. TRAV1-2 paired with TRAJ12, TRAJ20 or TRAJ33 defined MAIT TCRs, while TRAV10 paired with TRAJ18 defined iNKT TCRs. VDJdb, accessed on 1 November 2021, was searched for TCRs annotated for CMV, EBV and SARS-CoV-2, and TCRs annotated for more than one antigen were excluded. The public reads were quality trimmed at Q25 with fastp and then assembled into clones with MiXCR by TCRdb, keeping productive beta chains. Here each entry gathers all rows of one CDR3 protein and keeps the most common genes and DNA. The V and J calls come from TCRdb's annotation, not from the publication. This sample comprises 99,000 or so distinct CDR3 sequences, around 16% of them detected only once. The ten top clones hold over 1% of the sample.

As to this clonotype: It has no known antigen specificity. No per-base quality is available; no much larger clone lies one base away.

Measured from the cysteine to the phenylalanine, the CDR3 is 14 residues long. The CDR3 DNA has 42 bases and is translated from base 1. CDR1 and CDR2 (MDHEN, SYDVKM) derive from the germline V gene. A distance of 12 bases separates the germline ends of V and J, which lose 5 bases and 4 bases respectively. Set within a cohort of healthcare workers in London, UK, this nested case-control study involved weekly PCR testing of nasopharyngeal swabs along with blood sampling. Healthcare workers were recruited between 23 and 31 March 2020, during the week of the UK lockdown, and were followed weekly for up to roughly 15 weeks.

The sequenced material came from whole blood. This receptor was identified in an adult who was a healthcare worker with PCR-confirmed SARS-CoV-2 infection or an uninfected control (not recorded which). The V and J segments used are TRBV28 and TRBJ1-3; no D gene call is confident. The CDR3: CASSPIGTGNTIYF. Here is the DNA: TGTGCCAGCAGTCCAATTGGCACAGGAAACACCATATATTTT. Extended through the reference TRBV28 and TRBJ1-3 proteins, this CDR3 yields the full variable domain: DVKVTQSSRYLVKRTGEKVFLECVQDMDHENMFWYRQDPGLGLRLIYFSYDVKMKEKGDIPEGYSVSREKKERFSLILESASTNQTSMYLCASSPIGTGNTIYFGEGSWLTVV.